This entry lists 6 T cell receptor beta chains sequenced from one sample in a study of T-cell reconstitution after alpha-beta-depleted transplantation in children. Using unique molecular identifiers, the investigators prepared the TCRbeta library. TCRdb re-derived calls from the PCR reads in MiXCR, one entry per CDR3 protein. Counted here are 640,000 or so distinct CDR3 sequences, roughly 15% occurring once; the ten biggest clones make up approximately 1%. Sample: PBMCs from the stem cell graft donor, taken from the stem cell graft. Receptors originate from a human donor who donated a stem cell graft to a child with acute myeloid leukemia.

The chain recombines TRBV5-1 with TRBJ2-3, with TRBD1 identical over 11 bases. The CDR3 contains 15 residues. V lost 3 bases to trimming and J lost 4 bases; unmatched junction nucleotides: 4. The germline V gene encodes CDR1 SGHRS and CDR2 YFSETQ. CDR3 sequence (DNA): TGCGCCAGCAGCTATCGGGACAGGGGGGCAGATACGCAGTATTTT. This sequence encodes CASSYRDRGADTQYF.

This clonotype was detected a few times. J is TRBJ2-6 and V is TRBV4-3; no definite D call. Trimming pared 0 bases from V and 0 bases from J, leaving 9 bases between. CDR3 length: 17 residues. The germline CDR1 and CDR2 sequences are LGHNA and YSLEER. The CDR3 DNA follows: TGCGCCAGCAGCCAAGAGTCCCCCTACTCTGGGGCCAACGTCCTGACTTTC. It specifies CASSQESPYSGANVLTF.

This chain connects TRBV3-1 to TRBJ2-1; tentatively, D is TRBD1 or TRBD2 (5 bases each). The V gene's germline CDR1 is LGHDT and CDR2 YNNKEL (reference sequence). This CDR3 has 14 amino acids. Trimming shortened V by 8 bases and J by 5 bases, and 16 bases separated the two germline ends. The CDR3: CASEGTRGDNEQFF. In DNA form, the CDR3 reads TGTGCCAGCGAGGGCACGAGAGGGGACAATGAGCAGTTCTTC.

The rearrangement links TRBV30 to TRBJ2-5; D gene ambiguous. V was cut by 0 bases and J by 3 bases, with 8 bases left in between. Germline lookup yields CDR1 GTSNPN and CDR2 SVGIG (reference sequence). This CDR3 has 13 amino acids. CDR3 nucleotides: TGTGCCTGGAGTGTGTTCACCAAAGAGACCCAGTACTTC. It codes for CAWSVFTKETQYF.

This clonotype was recorded many times. The chain combines TRBV5-5 with TRBJ2-7; perhaps TRBD1 as D (6 bases). V was pared by 4 bases and J by 5 bases, with 10 bases between. Germline assignment: CDR1 SGHKS and CDR2 YYEKEE (reference sequence). This CDR3 contains 12 residues. The CDR3 is CASSRTDNEQYF. For the CDR3, the DNA is TGTGCCAGCAGCCGGACAGACAACGAGCAGTACTTC.

This clonotype has a count of ten or more. The chain recombines TRBV4-2 with TRBJ1-3; no definite D call. Germline-derived CDR1 and CDR2 are LGHNA and YNFKEQ. V was shortened by 0 bases and J by 4 bases, with 16 bases between the two germline ends. The CDR3 length is 17 residues. CDR3 protein: CASSQERAGGSGNTIYF. CDR3 in DNA: TGTGCCAGCAGCCAAGAGAGGGCCGGAGGGTCCGGAAACACCATATATTTT.